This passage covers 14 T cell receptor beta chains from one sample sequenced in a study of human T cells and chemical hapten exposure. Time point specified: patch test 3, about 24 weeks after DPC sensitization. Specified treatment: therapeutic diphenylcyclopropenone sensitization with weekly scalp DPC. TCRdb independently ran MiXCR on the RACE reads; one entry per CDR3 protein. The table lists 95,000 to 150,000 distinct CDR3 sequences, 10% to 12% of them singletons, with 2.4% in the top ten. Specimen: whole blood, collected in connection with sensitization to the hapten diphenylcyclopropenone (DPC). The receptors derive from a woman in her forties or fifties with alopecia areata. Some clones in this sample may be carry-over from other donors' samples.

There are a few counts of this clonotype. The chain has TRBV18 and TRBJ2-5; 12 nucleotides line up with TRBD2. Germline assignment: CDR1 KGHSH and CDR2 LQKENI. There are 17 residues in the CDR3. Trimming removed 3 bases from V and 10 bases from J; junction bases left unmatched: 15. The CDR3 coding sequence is TGTGCCAGCTCACCTCGACTAGCGGGAGCCGAGAGTCGGGACCAGTACTTC. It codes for CASSPRLAGAESRDQYF.

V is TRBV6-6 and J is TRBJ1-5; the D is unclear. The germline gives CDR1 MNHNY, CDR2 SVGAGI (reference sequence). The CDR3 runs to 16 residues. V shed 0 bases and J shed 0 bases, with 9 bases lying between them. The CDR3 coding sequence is TGTGCCAGCAGTTACTCGAGTCCACATAGCAATCAGCCCCAGCATTTT. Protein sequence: CASSYSSPHSNQPQHF.

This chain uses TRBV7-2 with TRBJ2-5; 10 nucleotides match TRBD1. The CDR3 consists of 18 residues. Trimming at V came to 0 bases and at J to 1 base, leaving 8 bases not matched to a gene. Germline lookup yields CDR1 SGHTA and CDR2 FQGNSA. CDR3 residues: CASSLASWTGGFQETQYF. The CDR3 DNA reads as TGTGCCAGCAGCTTAGCATCCTGGACAGGGGGTTTCCAAGAGACCCAGTACTTC.

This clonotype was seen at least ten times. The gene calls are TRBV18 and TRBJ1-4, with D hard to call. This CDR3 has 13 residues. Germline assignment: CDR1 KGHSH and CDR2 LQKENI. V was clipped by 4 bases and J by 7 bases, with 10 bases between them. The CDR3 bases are TGTGCCAGCTCACGATCGACGAGTGAAAAACTGTTTTTT. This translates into CASSRSTSEKLFF. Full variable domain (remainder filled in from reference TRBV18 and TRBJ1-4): NAGVMQNPRHLVRRRGQEARLRCSPMKGHSHVYWYRQLPEEGLKFMVYLQKENIIDESGMPKERFSAEFPKEGPSILRIQQVVRGDSAAYFCASSRSTSEKLFFGSGTQLSVL.

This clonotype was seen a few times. The CDR3 region has the DNA TGTGCCAGCAGCTTGGGGAATACGGGACAGACCAATTCACCCCTCCACTTT. It translates to CASSLGNTGQTNSPLHF. V and J are TRBV5-4 and TRBJ1-6, with TRBD1 identical over 7 bases. Losses at the gene ends were 0 bases for V and 7 bases for J; bases not matched to a gene: 10. Germline CDR1 and CDR2: SGHNT and YYREEE (reference sequence). The CDR3 is 17 amino acids.

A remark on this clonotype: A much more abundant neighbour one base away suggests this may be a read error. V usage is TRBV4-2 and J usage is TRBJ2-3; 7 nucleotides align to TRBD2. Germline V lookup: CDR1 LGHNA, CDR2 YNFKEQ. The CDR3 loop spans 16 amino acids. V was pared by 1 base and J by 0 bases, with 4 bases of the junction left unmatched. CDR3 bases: TGTGCCAGCAGCCAAGGTACTAGCGTGAGCACAGATACGCAGTATTTT. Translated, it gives CASSQGTSVSTDTQYF.

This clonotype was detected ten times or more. CDR3 DNA: TGTGCCAGCAGCCAAGCGAGAGGGGGAGATACGCAGTATTTT. Amino acid sequence: CASSQARGGDTQYF. The chain combines TRBV14 with TRBJ2-3, with TRBD1 as a possible D gene (6 bases). Trimming shortened V by 1 base and J by 5 bases, and 10 bases separated the two germline ends. The CDR3 loop spans 14 amino acids. The germline gives CDR1 SGHDN, CDR2 FVKESK. The entire variable domain, with the rest obtained from reference TRBV14 and TRBJ2-3, is as follows: EAGVTQFPSHSVIEKGQTVTLRCDPISGHDNLYWYRRVMGKEIKFLLHFVKESKQDESGMPNNRFLAERTGGTYSTLKVQPAELEDSGVYFCASSQARGGDTQYFGPGTRLTVL.

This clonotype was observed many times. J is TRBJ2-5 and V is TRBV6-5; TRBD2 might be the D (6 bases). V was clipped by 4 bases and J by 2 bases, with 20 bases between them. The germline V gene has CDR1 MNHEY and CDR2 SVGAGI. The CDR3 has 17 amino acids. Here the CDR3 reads CASSSGLVWGEQETQYF. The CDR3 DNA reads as TGTGCCAGCAGTTCCGGTCTGGTATGGGGGGAGCAAGAGACCCAGTACTTC.

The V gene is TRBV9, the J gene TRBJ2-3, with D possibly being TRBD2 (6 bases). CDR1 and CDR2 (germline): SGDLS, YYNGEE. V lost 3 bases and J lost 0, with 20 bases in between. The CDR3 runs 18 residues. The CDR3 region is CASSAGTHHGASTDTQYF. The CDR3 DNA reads TGTGCCAGCAGCGCCGGGACTCACCACGGGGCTAGCACAGATACGCAGTATTTT.

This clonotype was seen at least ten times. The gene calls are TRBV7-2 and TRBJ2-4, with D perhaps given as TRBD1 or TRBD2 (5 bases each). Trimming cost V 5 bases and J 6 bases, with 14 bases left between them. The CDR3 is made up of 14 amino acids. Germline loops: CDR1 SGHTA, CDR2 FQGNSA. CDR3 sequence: CASSLGPARNIQYF. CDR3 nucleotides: TGTGCCAGCAGCCTGGGACCAGCACGAAACATTCAGTACTTC.

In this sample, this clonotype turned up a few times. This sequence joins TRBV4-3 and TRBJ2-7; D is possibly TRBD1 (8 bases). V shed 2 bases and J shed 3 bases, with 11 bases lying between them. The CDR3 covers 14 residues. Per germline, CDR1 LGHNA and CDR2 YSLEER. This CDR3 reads CASSQYRGGYEQYF. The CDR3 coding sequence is TGCGCCAGCAGCCAATACAGGGGGGGCTACGAGCAGTACTTC.

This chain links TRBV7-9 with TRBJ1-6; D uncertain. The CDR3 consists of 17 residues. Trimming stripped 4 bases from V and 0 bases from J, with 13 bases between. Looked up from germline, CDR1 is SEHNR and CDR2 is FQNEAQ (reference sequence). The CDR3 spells CASSWTSGSSYNSPLHF. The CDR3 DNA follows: TGTGCCAGCAGCTGGACGTCGGGGAGCTCCTATAATTCACCCCTCCACTTT.

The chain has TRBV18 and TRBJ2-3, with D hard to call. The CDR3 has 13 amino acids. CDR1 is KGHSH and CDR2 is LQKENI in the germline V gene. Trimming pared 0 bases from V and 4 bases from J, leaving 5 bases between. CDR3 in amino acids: CASSPPLADTQYF. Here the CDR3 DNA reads TGTGCCAGCTCACCACCGTTGGCAGATACGCAGTATTTT. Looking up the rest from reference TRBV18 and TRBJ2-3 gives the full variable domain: NAGVMQNPRHLVRRRGQEARLRCSPMKGHSHVYWYRQLPEEGLKFMVYLQKENIIDESGMPKERFSAEFPKEGPSILRIQQVVRGDSAAYFCASSPPLADTQYFGPGTRLTVL.

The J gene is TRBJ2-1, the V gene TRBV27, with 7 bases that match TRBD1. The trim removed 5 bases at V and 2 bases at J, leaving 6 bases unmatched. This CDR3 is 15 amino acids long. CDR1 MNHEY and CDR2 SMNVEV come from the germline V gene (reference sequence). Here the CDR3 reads CASSMGQYTYNEQFF. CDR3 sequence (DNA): TGTGCCAGCAGTATGGGACAGTATACCTACAATGAGCAGTTCTTC.